This T cell receptor beta chain is drawn from a study of blood T cell repertoires in COVID-19. TCRdb's copy holds only in-frame clones and misses some; the assay was immunoSEQ multiplex PCR. Seen here are around 500,000 clones, approximately 91% observed once, and the top ten hold approximately 8%. The germline gives CDR1 LNHNV, CDR2 YYDKDF (reference sequence). The ends were cut back, 0 bases at V and 2 bases at J, with 15 bases in the middle. CDR3 size: 17 residues. The gene calls are TRBV15 and TRBJ2-3, with D perhaps TRBD2 (6 bases). The clonotype originates from an older woman who had recovered from COVID-19. Sequences were obtained from PBMCs or T cells enriched from blood (not recorded which). CDR3 DNA: TGTGCCACCAGCAGAGATATCGCGGGGCCGACCACAGATACGCAGTATTTT. Amino acid sequence: CATSRDIAGPTTDTQYF.